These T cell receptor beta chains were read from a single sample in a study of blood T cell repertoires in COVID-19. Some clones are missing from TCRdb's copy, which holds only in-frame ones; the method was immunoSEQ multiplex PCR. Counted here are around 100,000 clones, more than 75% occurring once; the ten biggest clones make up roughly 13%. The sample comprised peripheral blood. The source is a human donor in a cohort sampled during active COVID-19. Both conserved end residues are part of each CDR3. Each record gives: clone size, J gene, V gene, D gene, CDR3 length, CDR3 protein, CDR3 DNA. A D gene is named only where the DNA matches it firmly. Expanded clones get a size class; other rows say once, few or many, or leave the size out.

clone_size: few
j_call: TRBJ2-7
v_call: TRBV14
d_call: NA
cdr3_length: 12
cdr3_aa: CASSQPGQKQYF
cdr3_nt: TGTGCCAGCAGCCAACCCGGACAAAAGCAGTACTTC

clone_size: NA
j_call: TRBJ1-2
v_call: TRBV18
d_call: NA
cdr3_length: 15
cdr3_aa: CASSPEVEPNYGYTF
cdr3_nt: TGTGCCAGCTCACCCGAAGTAGAACCTAACTATGGCTACACCTTC

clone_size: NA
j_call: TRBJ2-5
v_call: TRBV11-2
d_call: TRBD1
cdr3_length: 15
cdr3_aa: CASSDRDRLGTTQYF
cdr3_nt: TGTGCCAGCAGCGACCGGGACAGGCTGGGAACTACCCAGTACTTC

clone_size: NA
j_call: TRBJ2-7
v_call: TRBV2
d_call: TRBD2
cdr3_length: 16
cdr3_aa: CASSKMTSGGPYEQYF
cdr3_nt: TGTGCCAGCAGTAAAATGACTAGCGGGGGCCCGTACGAGCAGTACTTC

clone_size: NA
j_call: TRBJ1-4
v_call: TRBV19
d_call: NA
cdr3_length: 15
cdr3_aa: CASSTQGSTNEKLFF
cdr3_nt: TGTGCCAGTAGTACCCAGGGGTCAACTAATGAAAAACTGTTTTTT

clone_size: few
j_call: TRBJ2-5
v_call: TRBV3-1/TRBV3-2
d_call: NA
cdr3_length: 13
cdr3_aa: CASSQDVLKTQYF
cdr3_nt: TGTGCCAGCAGCCAAGATGTACTGAAGACCCAGTACTTC

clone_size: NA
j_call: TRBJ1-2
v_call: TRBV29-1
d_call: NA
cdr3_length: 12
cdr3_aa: CSVEVRNYGYTF
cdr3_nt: TGCAGCGTTGAAGTCAGGAACTATGGCTACACCTTC

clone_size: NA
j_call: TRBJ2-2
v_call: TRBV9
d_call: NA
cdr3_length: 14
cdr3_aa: CASSVGPGAGELFF
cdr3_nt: TGTGCCAGCAGCGTAGGACCAGGGGCCGGGGAGCTGTTTTTT

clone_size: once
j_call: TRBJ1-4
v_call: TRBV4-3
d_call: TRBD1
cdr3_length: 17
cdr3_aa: CASSQTGTVGRGEKLFF
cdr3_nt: TGCGCCAGCAGCCAAACAGGGACAGTCGGTCGTGGTGAAAAACTGTTTTTT

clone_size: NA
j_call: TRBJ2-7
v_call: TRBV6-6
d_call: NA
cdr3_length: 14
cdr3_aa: CASSSGLASYEQYF
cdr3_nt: TGTGCCAGCAGTTCCGGACTGGCGAGCTACGAGCAGTACTTC

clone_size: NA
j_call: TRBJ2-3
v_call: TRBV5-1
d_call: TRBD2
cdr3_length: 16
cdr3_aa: CASSSRLAASTDTQYF
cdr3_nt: TGCGCCAGCAGCTCCCGACTAGCGGCTAGCACAGATACGCAGTATTTT

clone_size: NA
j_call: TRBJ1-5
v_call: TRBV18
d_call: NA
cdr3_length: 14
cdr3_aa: CASSLDTAGSAQHF
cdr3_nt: TGTGCCAGCTCTTTAGACACGGCGGGATCGGCCCAGCATTTT

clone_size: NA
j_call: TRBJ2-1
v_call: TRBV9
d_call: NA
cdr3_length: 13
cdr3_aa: CASSASSYNEQFF
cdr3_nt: TGTGCCAGCAGCGCTAGCTCCTACAATGAGCAGTTCTTC

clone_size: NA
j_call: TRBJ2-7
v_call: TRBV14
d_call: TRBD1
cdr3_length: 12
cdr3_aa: CASSQGQAKQYF
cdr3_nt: TGTGCCAGCAGCCAGGGACAGGCCAAGCAGTACTTC

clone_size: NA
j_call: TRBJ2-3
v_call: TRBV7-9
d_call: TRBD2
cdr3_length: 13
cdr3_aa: CASSLAGQDTQYF
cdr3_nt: TGTGCCAGCAGTCTAGCGGGACAAGATACGCAGTATTTT

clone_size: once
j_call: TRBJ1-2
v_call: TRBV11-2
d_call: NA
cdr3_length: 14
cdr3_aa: CASTEWSRPYGYTF
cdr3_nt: TGTGCCAGCACCGAATGGAGTAGACCCTATGGCTACACCTTC

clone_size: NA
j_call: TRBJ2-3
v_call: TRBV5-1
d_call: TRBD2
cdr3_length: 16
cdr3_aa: CASREGLAAITDTQYF
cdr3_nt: TGCGCCAGCAGAGAGGGACTAGCGGCGATCACAGATACGCAGTATTTT

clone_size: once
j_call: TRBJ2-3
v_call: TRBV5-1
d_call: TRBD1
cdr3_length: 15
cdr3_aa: CASSLRTGSTDTQYF
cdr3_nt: TGCGCCAGCAGCTTACGGACAGGGAGCACAGATACGCAGTATTTT

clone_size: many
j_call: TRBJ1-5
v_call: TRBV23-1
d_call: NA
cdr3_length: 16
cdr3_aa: CASSQEQGYGNQPQHF
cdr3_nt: TGCGCCAGCAGTCAAGAACAGGGTTACGGAAATCAGCCCCAGCATTTT

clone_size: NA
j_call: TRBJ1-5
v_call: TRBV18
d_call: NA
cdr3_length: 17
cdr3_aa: CASSPVDGGSTNQPQHF
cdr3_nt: TGTGCCAGCTCACCCGTGGATGGAGGATCTACTAATCAGCCCCAGCATTTT

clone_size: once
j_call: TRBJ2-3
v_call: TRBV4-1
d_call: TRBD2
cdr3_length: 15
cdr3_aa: CASSQGDYAGDTQYF
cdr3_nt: TGCGCCAGCAGCCAAGGGGACTATGCGGGGGATACGCAGTATTTT

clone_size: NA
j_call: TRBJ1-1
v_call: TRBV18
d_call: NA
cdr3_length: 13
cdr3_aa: CASSQGENTEAFF
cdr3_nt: TGTGCCAGCTCACAAGGGGAGAACACTGAAGCTTTCTTT

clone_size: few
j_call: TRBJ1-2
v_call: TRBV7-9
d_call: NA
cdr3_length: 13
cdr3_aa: CASSLDSGLSYTF
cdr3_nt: TGTGCCAGCAGCTTGGACAGCGGACTGAGCTACACCTTC

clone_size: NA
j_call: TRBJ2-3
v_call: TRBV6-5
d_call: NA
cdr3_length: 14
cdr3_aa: CASVGRGSPDTQYF
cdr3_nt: TGTGCCAGCGTTGGGCGGGGTAGTCCAGATACGCAGTATTTT

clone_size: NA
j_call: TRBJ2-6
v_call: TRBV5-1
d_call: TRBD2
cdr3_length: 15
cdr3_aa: CASSFGRAGANVLTF
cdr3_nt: TGCGCCAGCAGCTTCGGGAGGGCTGGGGCCAACGTCCTGACTTTC

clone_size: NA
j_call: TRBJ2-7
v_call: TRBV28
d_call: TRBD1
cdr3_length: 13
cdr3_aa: CAASGTEDYEQYF
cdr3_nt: TGTGCCGCGTCCGGGACAGAGGACTACGAGCAGTACTTC

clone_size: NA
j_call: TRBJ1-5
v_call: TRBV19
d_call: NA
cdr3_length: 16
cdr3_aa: CASSITARVRFQPQHF
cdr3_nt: TGTGCCAGTAGTATCACGGCCAGGGTTCGGTTTCAGCCCCAGCATTTT

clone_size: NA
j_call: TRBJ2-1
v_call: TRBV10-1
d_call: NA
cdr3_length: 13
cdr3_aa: CASSDRTDNEQFF
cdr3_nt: TGCGCCAGCAGTGACCGGACTGACAATGAGCAGTTCTTC

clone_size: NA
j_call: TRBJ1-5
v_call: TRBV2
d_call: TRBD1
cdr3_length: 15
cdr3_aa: CASTYAGTEYQPQHF
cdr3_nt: TGTGCCAGCACCTATGCCGGGACAGAGTATCAGCCCCAGCATTTT

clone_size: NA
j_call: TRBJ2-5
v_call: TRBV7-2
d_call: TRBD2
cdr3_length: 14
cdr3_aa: CASSPSGVQETQYF
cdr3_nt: TGTGCCAGCAGCCCTAGCGGGGTTCAAGAGACCCAGTACTTC

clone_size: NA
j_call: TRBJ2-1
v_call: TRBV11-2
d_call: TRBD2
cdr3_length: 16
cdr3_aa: CASSRLTSGGNNEQFF
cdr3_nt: TGTGCCAGCAGCCGGCTGACTAGCGGGGGCAACAATGAGCAGTTCTTC

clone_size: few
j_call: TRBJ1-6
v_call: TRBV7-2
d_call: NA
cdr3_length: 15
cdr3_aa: CASSGRGGYESPLHF
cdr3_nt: TGTGCCAGCAGCGGACGAGGAGGGTATGAGTCACCCCTCCACTTT

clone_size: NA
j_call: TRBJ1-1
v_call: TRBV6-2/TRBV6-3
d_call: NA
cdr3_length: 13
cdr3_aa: CASSYEFRSEAFF
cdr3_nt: TGTGCCAGCAGTTACGAGTTCCGGTCTGAAGCTTTCTTT

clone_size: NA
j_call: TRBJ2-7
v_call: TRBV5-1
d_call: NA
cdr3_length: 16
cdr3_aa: CASSLDATGPTYEQYF
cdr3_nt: TGCGCCAGCAGCTTGGATGCTACAGGGCCTACCTACGAGCAGTACTTC

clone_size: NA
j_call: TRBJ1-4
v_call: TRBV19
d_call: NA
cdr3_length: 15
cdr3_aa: CASSTRTSSSEKLFF
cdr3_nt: TGTGCCAGTAGTACGCGGACATCCTCTAGTGAAAAACTGTTTTTT

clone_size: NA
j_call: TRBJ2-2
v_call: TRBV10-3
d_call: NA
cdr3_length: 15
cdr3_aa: CAIQEQGTNTGELFF
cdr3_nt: TGTGCCATCCAGGAACAGGGTACGAACACCGGGGAGCTGTTTTTT

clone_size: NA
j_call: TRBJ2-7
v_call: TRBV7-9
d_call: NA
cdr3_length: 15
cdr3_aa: CASSRGREYSYEQYF
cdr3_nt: TGTGCCAGCAGCCGAGGCCGGGAGTACTCCTACGAGCAGTACTTC

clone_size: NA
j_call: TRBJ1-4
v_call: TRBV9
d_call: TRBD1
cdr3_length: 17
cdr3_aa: CASSPRTGAELNEKLFF
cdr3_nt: TGTGCCAGCAGCCCTCGGACAGGGGCGGAACTTAATGAAAAACTGTTTTTT

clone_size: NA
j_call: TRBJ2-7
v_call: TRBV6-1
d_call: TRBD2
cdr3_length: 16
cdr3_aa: CASSDVLSTGGDEQYF
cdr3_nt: TGTGCCAGCAGTGACGTCCTGTCAACGGGGGGGGACGAGCAGTACTTC

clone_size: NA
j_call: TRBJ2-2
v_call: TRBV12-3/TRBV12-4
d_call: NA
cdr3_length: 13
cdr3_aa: CASSLWGFGELFF
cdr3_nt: TGTGCCAGCAGTTTATGGGGCTTCGGGGAGCTGTTTTTT

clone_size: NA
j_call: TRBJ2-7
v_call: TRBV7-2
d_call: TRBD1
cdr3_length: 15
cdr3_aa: CASRVAQGETYEQYF
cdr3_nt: TGTGCCAGCAGAGTAGCCCAGGGGGAAACCTACGAGCAGTACTTC

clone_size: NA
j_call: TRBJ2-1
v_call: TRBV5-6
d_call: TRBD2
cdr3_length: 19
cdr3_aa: CASSPSRASGGGYYNEQFF
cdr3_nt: TGTGCCAGCAGCCCCTCGAGGGCTAGCGGGGGGGGTTACTACAATGAGCAGTTCTTC

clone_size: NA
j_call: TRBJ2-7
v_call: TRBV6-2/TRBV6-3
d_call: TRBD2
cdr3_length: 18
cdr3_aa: CASSSLRWGGTEPYEQYF
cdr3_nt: TGTGCCAGCAGTTCCCTCAGGTGGGGAGGGACCGAACCCTACGAGCAGTACTTC

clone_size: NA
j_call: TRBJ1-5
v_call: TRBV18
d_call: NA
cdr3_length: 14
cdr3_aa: CASSPLGQDQPQHF
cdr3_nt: TGTGCCAGCTCACCACTGGGGCAGGATCAGCCCCAGCATTTT

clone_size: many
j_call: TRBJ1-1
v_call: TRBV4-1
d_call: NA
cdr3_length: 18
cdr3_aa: CASSQDHPRTGSSTEAFF
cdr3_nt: TGCGCCAGCAGCCAAGATCACCCAAGGACTGGCTCATCCACTGAAGCTTTCTTT

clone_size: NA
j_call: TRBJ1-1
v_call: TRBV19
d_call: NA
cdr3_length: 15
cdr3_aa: CASSQEVVVWSNAFF
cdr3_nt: TGTGCCAGTAGTCAAGAGGTAGTGGTCTGGTCCAACGCTTTCTTT

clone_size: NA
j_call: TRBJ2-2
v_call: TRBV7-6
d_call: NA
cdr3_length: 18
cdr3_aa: CASSLSAIRGGNTGELFF
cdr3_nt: TGTGCCAGCAGCTTATCCGCGATTAGGGGAGGGAACACCGGGGAGCTGTTTTTT

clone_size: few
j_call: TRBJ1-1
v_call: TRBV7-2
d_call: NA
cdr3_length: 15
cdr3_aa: CASSLLTSLNTEAFF
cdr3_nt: TGTGCCAGCAGCCTCCTCACGAGTCTGAACACTGAAGCTTTCTTT

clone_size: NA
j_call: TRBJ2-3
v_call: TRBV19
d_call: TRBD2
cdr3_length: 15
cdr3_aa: CASSIGTSGTDTQYF
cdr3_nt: TGTGCCAGTAGTATTGGTACTAGCGGCACAGATACGCAGTATTTT

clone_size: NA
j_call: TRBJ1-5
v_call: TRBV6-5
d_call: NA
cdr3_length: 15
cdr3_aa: CASRREWDSNQPQHF
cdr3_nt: TGTGCCAGCAGACGGGAGTGGGATAGCAATCAGCCCCAGCATTTT

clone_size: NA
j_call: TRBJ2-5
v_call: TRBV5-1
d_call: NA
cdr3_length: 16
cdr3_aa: CASSLWTDSSRETQYF
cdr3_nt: TGCGCCAGCAGCTTGTGGACGGACTCAAGTCGCGAGACCCAGTACTTC

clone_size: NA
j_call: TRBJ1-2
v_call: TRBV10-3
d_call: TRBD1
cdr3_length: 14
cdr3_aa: CAIREQGNGYGYTF
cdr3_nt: TGTGCCATCAGGGAACAGGGGAACGGCTATGGCTACACCTTC

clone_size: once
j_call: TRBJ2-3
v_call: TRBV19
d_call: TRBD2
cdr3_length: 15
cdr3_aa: CASSPQTSITDTQYF
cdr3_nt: TGTGCCAGTAGCCCCCAGACTAGCATCACAGATACGCAGTATTTT